This T cell receptor beta chain was documented in a study of T cells after yellow fever vaccination. Study results and limitations: Shared CD4/CD8 clonotypes were a small share, likely from convergent recombination.

Deletions cut 7 bases from V and 0 bases from J, with 14 bases between. This CDR3 spans 14 amino acids. Germline CDR1 reads SQVTM; CDR2 reads ANQGSEA. A note on this clonotype: The antigen is undetermined.

They built TCR cDNA with 5'RACE template switching, a step that put in a universal primer site and UMIs. MiXCR, applied by TCRdb to the 5' RACE reads, yields one record per CDR3 protein. The sample holds roughly 310,000 distinct CDR3 sequences, 3.6% seen once. The sequence was obtained from a man aged 18-30 years who received the YFV17D yellow fever vaccine. The sample was PBMCs, taken on the day of the yellow fever booster vaccination. The rearrangement joins TRBV29-1 to TRBJ2-3, with a weak D call TRBD2 (5 bases). The CDR3 region is CSASDGVSTDTQYF. CDR3 sequence (DNA): TGCAGCGCGTCCGACGGGGTGAGCACAGATACGCAGTATTTT.